The clone carrying this T cell receptor (beta chain) appeared a single time. Its antigen remains unidentified. TCRdb keeps only in-frame clones here, not all; method: immunoSEQ multiplex PCR. The sample holds fewer than 3 million clones, around 92% seen once. This record comes from a study of shared clonotypes between healthy human individuals. Findings and caveats of the study: Sequencing depth was a factor that was expected to affect clonotype sharing among donors.

The sample consisted of naive CD4+ T cells from PBMCs. Stated subset: CD45RA+ positively selected. The receptor comes from a man aged 18 to 29 in good health. Some clones in this sample may be carry-over from other donors' samples.

CDR3 residues: CASSLVLANGNEQFF. In DNA, the CDR3 is TGTGCCAGCAGCTTGGTACTAGCGAACGGGAATGAGCAGTTCTTC. V and J are TRBV5-4 and TRBJ2-1; 7 positions match TRBD2. Germline CDR1 reads SGHNT; CDR2 reads YYREEE (reference sequence). The ends lost 0 bases at V and 7 bases at J; junction bases unmatched: 7. The CDR3 is made up of 15 amino acids.